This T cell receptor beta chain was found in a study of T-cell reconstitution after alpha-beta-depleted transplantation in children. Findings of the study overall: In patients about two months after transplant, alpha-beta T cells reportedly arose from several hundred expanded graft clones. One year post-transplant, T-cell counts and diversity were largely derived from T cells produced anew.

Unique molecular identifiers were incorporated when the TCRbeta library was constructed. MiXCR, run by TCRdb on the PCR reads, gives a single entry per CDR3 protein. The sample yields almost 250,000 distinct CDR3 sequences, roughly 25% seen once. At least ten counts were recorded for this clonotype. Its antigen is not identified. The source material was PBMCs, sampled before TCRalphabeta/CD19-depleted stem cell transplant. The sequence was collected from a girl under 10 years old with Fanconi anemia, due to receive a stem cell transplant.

The CDR3 spells CASTGLADTYNEQFF. For the CDR3, the DNA is TGTGCCAGCACCGGACTAGCGGACACCTACAATGAGCAGTTCTTC. The chain is built from TRBV6-2 or TRBV6-3 and TRBJ2-1; 10 bases line up with TRBD2. Germline-derived CDR1 and CDR2 are MNHEY and SVGEGT. CDR3 length: 15 residues. Trimming cost V 7 bases and J 2 bases; bases outside gene matches: 5.